The subject of this entry is one T cell receptor beta chain. The clone's antigen remains unknown. Within one base of it there is no much larger clone, and no base qualities were kept. This entry comes from a study of PD-1 blockade in classical Hodgkin lymphoma (TCRdb year 2020). In the study overall: Nivolumab dosing was 3 mg/kg intravenously every 2 weeks, continuing until either disease progression or unacceptable toxicity. A peripheral blood immune signature of response to PD-1 blockade in classical Hodgkin lymphoma was defined using TCR beta sequencing and CyTOF.

What the study reported, not specific to this receptor: The study covered only a single clinical trial cohort, and the causes of the repertoire differences, possibly disease activity or prior therapy, were still not defined. Lower diversity was observed in patients in whom nivolumab was started less than 1 year after ASCT, and these patients were excluded from later analyses so that confounding by immune reconstitution would be avoided. Baseline TCR diversity was reported to be lower in newly diagnosed patients than in healthy donors and to be lower still in relapsed/refractory patients. By C4D1, a significant rise was seen in CD4+ TCR diversity but not in CD8+ TCR diversity (p=0.0027 vs p=0.16), and the rise was most apparent among complete responders (p=0.02). Trial patients achieving complete response had baseline diversity similar to newly diagnosed patients, whereas partial responders and progressors had significantly lower diversity.

The label giving this sample's time point can be read as: cycle 1 day 1 (C1D1), immediately before nivolumab initiation. All trial patients had relapsed after autologous stem cell transplantation, with cohorts A, B and C differing in prior brentuximab vedotin exposure. The trial cohort included 56 patients with relapsed/refractory classical Hodgkin lymphoma, and each patient had a best overall response of complete response, partial response or progressive disease. Trial patients were treated with single-agent nivolumab in the multi-cohort phase II CheckMate 205 trial. An independent review committee assessed best overall response by applying the 2007 International Working Group response criteria. Trial PBMCs were collected just before the start of nivolumab (C1D1) and during therapy at cycle 2 day 1 and cycle 4 day 1. Peripheral blood was collected in 8 mL Vacutainer Cell Preparation Tubes, from which PBMCs were isolated by centrifugation and then cryopreserved.

The Qiagen DNeasy kit was used to extract genomic DNA both from unsorted PBMCs and from the negatively selected CD4+ and CD8+ fractions. TCR beta CDR3 regions were amplified by immunoSEQ multiplex PCR using primers annealing to V and J segments. A synthetic immune receptor repertoire was used to minimize amplification bias, and any remaining bias was removed computationally after sequencing. For the original study's pipeline: Custom Python scripts were used to quantify repertoire diversity as the Shannon entropy index. Unsorted, CD4+ and CD8+ repertoires were analyzed separately, except for combined analyses in which CD4+ and CD8+ sequences were merged in silico. A clone was considered expanded if an increase in frequency of at least 2-fold after treatment relative to C1D1 was found, and a pseudocount of 0.5 was applied to clones undetected at baseline. Clones with 0 or 1 copy at C1D1 were defined as singleton clones, while clones with 2 or more copies were defined as non-singleton clones. Clones expanded in unsorted samples were annotated as CD4+, CD8+ or unknown by matching protein sequences in sorted samples from the same patient. Wilcoxon tests on paired samples were used to test diversity changes from C1D1 to C4D1. The table was pulled from immuneACCESS by TCRdb, which kept in-frame rearrangements only. Such tables lose some clones; where checked, under half of the loss comes from unresolved V genes, and the rest has no known cause. The DNA was the basis for D and trimming; V, J and clone size are from that table. This sample lists tens of thousands of clones; over 60% were detected once. The ten most abundant clones make up about a tenth of the sample.

The sequenced sample was peripheral blood mononuclear cells (PBMCs), obtained at baseline. This clonotype originated in a human donor with classical Hodgkin lymphoma.

The CDR3 reads as follows: CASSLRPLGLALSYEQYF. The DNA reads TGCGCCAGCAGCCTCCGGCCTCTAGGACTAGCGCTCTCCTACGAGCAGTACTTC. Recombination linked TRBV5-1 to TRBJ2-7, and 9 junction bases match TRBD2. Here V drops 4 bases and J drops 0 bases, and the junction holds 14 bases not matched to any gene. CDR1 is given as SGHRS and CDR2 as YFSETQ, both from the germline V gene. The CDR3 measures 18 amino acids from cysteine to phenylalanine. Only CDR3 DNA is held: 54 bases, read in frame from base 1.